This TCR beta chain was profiled in a study of blood T cell repertoires in COVID-19. Measured with immunoSEQ multiplex PCR; TCRdb has only the in-frame clones, and not every one. The data contain around 140,000 clones, roughly 86% of them seen just once; the ten biggest clones take up roughly an eighth. The CDR3 runs 17 residues. Germline CDR1 SNHLY, CDR2 FYNNEI. Germline trimming cut 3 bases from V and 4 bases from J; bases unmatched to any gene: 8. The rearrangement joins TRBV2 to TRBJ2-2, with 10 bases lining up with TRBD1. The receptor comes from a woman in her seventies with COVID-19, enrolled during active disease. Sequencing was carried out using peripheral blood. In DNA form, the CDR3 reads TGTGCCAGCAGTGAGGGAGAGACAGGGGGCTTCACCGGGGAGCTGTTTTTT. As protein: CASSEGETGGFTGELFF.